This T cell receptor (beta chain) was sequenced for a study of shared T cell receptors in the human thymus. Repertoires were generated with immunoSEQ multiplex PCR, while TCRdb's copy carries only in-frame clones and drops some. The sample shows about 710,000 clones, roughly 86% of them seen only once. The J segment lost 4 bases and the V segment lost 3 bases, leaving 5 bases of the junction unmatched. The CDR3 has 14 residues. Germline V gene sequence: CDR1 LGHNA, CDR2 YNFKEQ. In addition, the sample was reused for a study of human thymus T cells. From that report: Healthy Finnish infants having corrective surgery for congenital heart defects served as donors.

The sequence derives from a boy under three years old with a congenital heart defect. The chain is built from TRBV4-2 and TRBJ1-1; 7 bases match TRBD1. Sequencing input: thymocytes. The CDR3 reads CASSHTGVFTEAFF. CDR3 in DNA: TGTGCCAGCAGCCACACAGGGGTTTTCACTGAAGCTTTCTTT.